These 23 T cell receptor beta chains share one sample of origin, sequenced in a study of technical replicates of blood from a handful of donors. TCRdb keeps only in-frame clones here, not all; method: immunoSEQ multiplex PCR. The sample has roughly 65,000 clones; 86% are singletons. Sequenced: PBMCs. Receptor source: a human donor in good health. Some clones in this sample may be carry-over from other donors' samples.

V is TRBV7-9 and J is TRBJ2-5, with D possibly matching TRBD2 (5 bases). Trimming took 1 base from V and 11 from J, leaving 14 bases between them. CDR3 length: 13 amino acids. The V gene's germline CDR1 is SEHNR and CDR2 FQNEAQ (reference sequence). CDR3 protein: CASSLVEGQRQYF. The CDR3 bases are TGTGCCAGCAGCTTAGTTGAGGGCCAAAGACAGTACTTC. Full variable domain (missing parts from reference TRBV7-9 and TRBJ2-5): DTGVSQNPRHKITKRGQNVTFRCDPISEHNRLYWYRQTLGQGPEFLTYFQNEAQLEKSRLLSDRFSAERPKGSFSTLEIQRTEQGDSAMYLCASSLVEGQRQYFGPGTRLLVL.

The chain has TRBV25-1 and TRBJ2-7, with 9 bases matching TRBD1. With 5 bases clipped from V and 3 bases from J, the junction kept 5 bases outside the gene matches. The CDR3 loop spans 14 amino acids. CDR1 and CDR2 (germline): MGHDK, SYGVNS. In nucleotides, the CDR3 is TGTGCCAGCAGTCTGGCGGGACAGGGCTACGAGCAGTACTTC. It yields the protein CASSLAGQGYEQYF.

The rearrangement uses TRBV2 and TRBJ2-7; 10 bases fit TRBD1. The J segment lost 2 bases and the V segment lost 7 bases, leaving 5 bases of the junction unmatched. The CDR3 extends over 14 amino acids. Germline-derived CDR1 and CDR2 are SNHLY and FYNNEI. The CDR3 loop is CASIGGTGAYEQYF. The CDR3 DNA is TGTGCCAGCATAGGGGGGACAGGGGCCTACGAGCAGTACTTC.

The chain links TRBV4-1 to TRBJ2-7; D is unclear. This CDR3 region has 13 residues. The germline CDR1 and CDR2 sequences are MGHRA and YSYEKL. V was cut by 4 bases and J by 4 bases, with 11 bases left in between. CDR3 sequence: CASSPFGGYEQYF. As DNA, the CDR3 is TGCGCCAGCAGCCCCTTTGGCGGTTACGAGCAGTACTTC.

V gene TRBV7-3 combines with J gene TRBJ1-1, with D unclear. The CDR3 consists of 13 residues. V lost 2 bases and J lost 1, with 5 bases in between. CDR1 and CDR2 from the germline V gene are SGHTA and FQGTGA. CDR3 residues: CASSLGRNTEAFF. The CDR3 coding sequence is TGTGCCAGCAGCTTAGGCAGGAACACTGAAGCTTTCTTT.

This clone was seen once. This chain uses TRBV2 with TRBJ1-4; 11 nucleotides line up with TRBD1. The germline gives CDR1 SNHLY, CDR2 FYNNEI. The CDR3 sequence is 15 residues long. The ends lost 5 bases at V and 10 bases at J; junction bases unmatched: 9. DNA for the CDR3: TGTGCCAGCAGTCCAGCGGGGGACAGGGGGGGAAAACTGTTTTTT. Its protein is CASSPAGDRGGKLFF.

The chain employs TRBV19 and TRBJ2-7; 8 bases are a match to TRBD1. This CDR3 has 16 amino acids. Germline CDR1 and CDR2: LNHDA and SQIVND (reference sequence). V lost 5 bases and J lost 3; bases outside the gene matches: 12. CDR3 bases: TGTGCCAGTAGTGAGGGGAGATCCGGGACAGGCTACGAGCAGTACTTC. This translates into CASSEGRSGTGYEQYF.

This rearrangement joins TRBV7-2 to TRBJ2-7; possibly TRBD2 for D (5 bases). Looked up from germline, CDR1 is SGHTA and CDR2 is FQGNSA. The CDR3 is 14 amino acids. The germline V and J ends were trimmed by 3 bases and 0 bases, with 9 bases remaining between them. The CDR3 DNA sequence: TGTGCCAGCAGCTTGGGGAGCCTCTCCTACGAGCAGTACTTC. As protein: CASSLGSLSYEQYF.

This clone appeared once. The CDR3 loop is CATSREWYYSAGEQFF. The CDR3 DNA reads TGTGCCACCAGCAGAGAGTGGTACTACTCCGCTGGGGAGCAGTTCTTC. This rearrangement joins TRBV15 to TRBJ2-1, with D uncertain. The CDR3 spans 16 residues. V was shortened by 0 bases and J by 10 bases, with 19 bases between the two germline ends. Germline CDR1 reads LNHNV; CDR2 reads YYDKDF (reference sequence).

The chain is built from TRBV7-9 and TRBJ1-2; no definite D call. CDR3 size: 12 residues. Germline CDR1 and CDR2: SEHNR and FQNEAQ (reference sequence). V lost 2 bases, J lost 6 bases, and 7 bases lay in between. The DNA for the CDR3 is TGTGCCAGCAGCTTACGTTCCGATGGCTACACCTTC. It codes for CASSLRSDGYTF.

V gene TRBV7-9 combines with J gene TRBJ1-3; 7 nucleotides match TRBD1. Germline CDR1 SEHNR, CDR2 FQNEAQ (reference sequence). CDR3 size: 16 residues. The V and J ends lost 7 bases and 1 base, in that order; junction bases with no gene match: 10. CDR3 nucleotide sequence: TGTGCCAGCAACAAAGGAACAGGGGCTTCTGGAAACACCATATATTTT. Protein sequence: CASNKGTGASGNTIYF.

V usage is TRBV5-1 and J usage is TRBJ2-5; 8 bases align to TRBD1. Judging by the DNA end, TRBJ2-7 fits better; the J call may be wrong. Germline assignment: CDR1 SGHRS and CDR2 YFSETQ. The CDR3 is 15 residues long. CDR3 in amino acids: CASSSSTGAYAEQYF. In DNA, the CDR3 is TGCGCCAGCAGCAGTTCGACAGGGGCATACGCCGAGCAGTACTTC.

This chain uses TRBV5-4 with TRBJ1-2; D call uncertain. Germline assignment: CDR1 SGHNT and CDR2 YYREEE (reference sequence). The CDR3 extends over 11 amino acids. V was shortened by 0 bases and J by 6 bases, with 3 bases between the two germline ends. The CDR3 region is CASSLADGYTF. CDR3 DNA: TGTGCCAGCAGCTTGGCCGATGGCTACACCTTC.

The chain carries TRBV7-9 and TRBJ2-2, with a tentative D call TRBD2 (5 bases). The V end was cut by 5 bases, the J end by 5 bases, with 12 bases between. The germline V gene encodes CDR1 SEHNR and CDR2 FQNEAQ (reference sequence). This CDR3 has 14 amino acids. The CDR3 coding sequence is TGTGCCAGCAGCCCCGGGTCGGGAACCGGGGAGCTGTTTTTT. Protein: CASSPGSGTGELFF.

The rearrangement joins TRBV6-4 to TRBJ2-1; TRBD2 matches 8 bases. This CDR3 is built from 15 residues. J lost 5 bases, V lost 5 bases, and 8 bases had no gene match. Germline V gene lookup returns CDR1 MRHNA and CDR2 SNTAGT. The CDR3 is CASSPDSGNHNEQFF. CDR3 in DNA: TGTGCCAGCAGTCCCGATAGCGGGAACCACAATGAGCAGTTCTTC.

V gene TRBV11-3 combines with J gene TRBJ2-2; TRBD2 matches at 9 bases. Unmatched junction bases numbered 1, after V lost 1 base and J lost 4 bases. The CDR3 has 15 residues. CDR1 is SGHNT and CDR2 is YENEEA in the germline V gene. Written as DNA, the CDR3 is TGTGCCAGCAGCTTAGGCGGGAGGGCCACCGGGGAGCTGTTTTTT. It codes for CASSLGGRATGELFF.

The CDR3 here is CASSLEPSSSYNSPLHF. DNA of the CDR3: TGCGCCAGCAGCTTGGAGCCAAGTAGCTCCTATAATTCACCCCTCCACTTT. The J gene is TRBJ1-6, the V gene TRBV5-1; D is unclear. The V gene's germline CDR1 is SGHRS and CDR2 YFSETQ. V lost 0 bases to trimming and J lost 0 bases, with 10 bases between them. There are 17 residues in the CDR3.

This clone has a single count. The V gene is TRBV7-3, the J gene TRBJ2-3, with a tentative D call TRBD2 (6 bases). Trimming cost V 2 bases and J 2 bases, with 8 bases left between them. Germline loops: CDR1 SGHTA, CDR2 FQGTGA. This CDR3 is 14 amino acids long. The CDR3 protein is CASSLGLTTDTQYF. The CDR3 DNA sequence: TGTGCCAGCAGCTTAGGACTAACCACAGATACGCAGTATTTT.

This chain links TRBV2 with TRBJ1-2; maybe TRBD1 (5 bases). Germline V lookup: CDR1 SNHLY, CDR2 FYNNEI. This CDR3 comprises 13 residues. Trimming took 6 bases from V and 8 from J, leaving 16 bases between them. The CDR3 nucleotides read TGTGCCAGCAGCGGCGGGGGACGGTACGGCTACACCTTC. It is translated as CASSGGGRYGYTF.

The V gene is TRBV19, the J gene TRBJ2-3, with TRBD2 as a possible D gene (5 bases). CDR1 is LNHDA and CDR2 is SQIVND in the germline V gene (reference sequence). V was pared by 4 bases and J by 2 bases, with 16 bases between. The CDR3 length is 16 residues. The CDR3 DNA sequence: TGTGCCAGTAGTACCCCCGGGGTTCGGTCCACAGATACGCAGTATTTT. Encoded protein: CASSTPGVRSTDTQYF.

The chain joins TRBV7-7 to TRBJ2-3; D may be TRBD1 (6 bases). The CDR3 runs 15 residues. The germline V gene has CDR1 SSHAT and CDR2 FNYEAQ (reference sequence). V shed 3 bases and J shed 2 bases, with 12 bases lying between them. The CDR3 nucleotides read TGTGCCAGCAGCTTGGGACACCTCCCCACAGATACGCAGTATTTT. Translated, it gives CASSLGHLPTDTQYF. Complete variable domain (other parts from reference TRBV7-7 and TRBJ2-3): GAGVSQSPRYKVTKRGQDVTLRCDPISSHATLYWYQQALGQGPEFLTYFNYEAQPDKSGLPSDRFSAERPEGSISTLTIQRTEQRDSAMYRCASSLGHLPTDTQYFGPGTRLTVL.

The rearrangement links TRBV4-2 to TRBJ1-2, with 8 bases fitting TRBD1. The CDR3 has 18 amino acids. The V segment lost 0 bases and the J segment 0 bases; nucleotides outside the gene matches: 9. CDR1 and CDR2 (germline): LGHNA, YNFKEQ. CDR3 amino acids: CASSQDRTGLQTNYGYTF. Here the CDR3 DNA reads TGTGCCAGCAGCCAAGATAGGACAGGGTTGCAAACTAACTATGGCTACACCTTC.

The V and J genes are TRBV5-1 and TRBJ1-3, with D unclear. This CDR3 comprises 13 residues. Trimming cost V 3 bases and J 4 bases, with 8 bases left between them. Germline CDR1 SGHRS, CDR2 YFSETQ. In DNA form, the CDR3 reads TGCGCCAGCAGCTCGAGAACGGGAAACACCATATATTTT. Amino acids: CASSSRTGNTIYF.